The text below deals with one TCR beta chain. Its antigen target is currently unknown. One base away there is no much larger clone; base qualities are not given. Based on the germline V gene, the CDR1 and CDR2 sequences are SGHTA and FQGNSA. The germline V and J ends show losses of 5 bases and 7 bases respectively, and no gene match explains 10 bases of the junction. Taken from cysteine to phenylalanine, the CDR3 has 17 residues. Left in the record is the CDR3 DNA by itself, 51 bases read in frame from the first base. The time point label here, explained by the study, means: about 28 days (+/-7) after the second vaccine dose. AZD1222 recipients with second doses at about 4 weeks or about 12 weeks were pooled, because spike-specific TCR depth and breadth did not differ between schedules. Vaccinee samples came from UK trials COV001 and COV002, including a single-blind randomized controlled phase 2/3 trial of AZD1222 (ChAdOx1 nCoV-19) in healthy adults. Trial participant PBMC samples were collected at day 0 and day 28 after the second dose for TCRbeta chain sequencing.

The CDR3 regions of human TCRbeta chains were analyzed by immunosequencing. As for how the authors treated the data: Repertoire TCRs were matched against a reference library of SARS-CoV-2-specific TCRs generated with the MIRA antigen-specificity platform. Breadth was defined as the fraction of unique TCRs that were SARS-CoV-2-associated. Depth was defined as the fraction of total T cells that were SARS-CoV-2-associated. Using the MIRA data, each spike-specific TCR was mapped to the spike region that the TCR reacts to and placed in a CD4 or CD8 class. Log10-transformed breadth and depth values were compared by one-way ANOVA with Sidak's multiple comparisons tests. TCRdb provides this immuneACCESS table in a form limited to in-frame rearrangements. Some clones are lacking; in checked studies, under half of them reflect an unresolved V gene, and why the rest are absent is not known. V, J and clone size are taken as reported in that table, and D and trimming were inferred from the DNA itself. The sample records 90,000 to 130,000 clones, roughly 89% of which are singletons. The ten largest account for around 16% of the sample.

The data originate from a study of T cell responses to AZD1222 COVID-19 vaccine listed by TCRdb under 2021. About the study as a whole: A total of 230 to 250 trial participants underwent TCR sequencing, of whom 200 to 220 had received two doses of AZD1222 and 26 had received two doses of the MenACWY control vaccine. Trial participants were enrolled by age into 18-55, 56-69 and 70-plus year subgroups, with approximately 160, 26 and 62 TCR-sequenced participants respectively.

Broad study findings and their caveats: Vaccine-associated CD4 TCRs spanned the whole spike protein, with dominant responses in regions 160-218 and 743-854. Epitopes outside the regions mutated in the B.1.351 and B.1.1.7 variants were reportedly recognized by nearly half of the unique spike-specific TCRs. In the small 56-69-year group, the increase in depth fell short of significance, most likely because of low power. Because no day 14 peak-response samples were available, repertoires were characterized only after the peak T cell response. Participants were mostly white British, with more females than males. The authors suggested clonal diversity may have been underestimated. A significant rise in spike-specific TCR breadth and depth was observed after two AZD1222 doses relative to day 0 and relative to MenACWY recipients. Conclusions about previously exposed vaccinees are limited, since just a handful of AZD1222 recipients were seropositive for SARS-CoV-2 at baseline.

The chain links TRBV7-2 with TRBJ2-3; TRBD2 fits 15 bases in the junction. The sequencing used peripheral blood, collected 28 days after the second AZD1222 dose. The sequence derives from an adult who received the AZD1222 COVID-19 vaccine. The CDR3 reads CASSHMGTSGRRNTQYF. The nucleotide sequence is TGTGCCAGCAGCCACATGGGGACTAGCGGGAGGAGAAATACGCAGTATTTT.